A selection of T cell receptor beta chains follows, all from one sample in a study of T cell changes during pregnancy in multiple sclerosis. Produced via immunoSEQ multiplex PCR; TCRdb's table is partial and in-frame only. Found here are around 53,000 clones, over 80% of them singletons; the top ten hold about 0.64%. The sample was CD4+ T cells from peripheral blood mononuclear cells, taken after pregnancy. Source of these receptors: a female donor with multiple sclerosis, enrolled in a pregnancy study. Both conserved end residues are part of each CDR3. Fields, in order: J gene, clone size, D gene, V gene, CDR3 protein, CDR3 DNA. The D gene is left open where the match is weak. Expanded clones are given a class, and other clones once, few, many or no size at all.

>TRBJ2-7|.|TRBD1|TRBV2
CASRDPDRGRLKPTPYEQYF
TGTGCCAGCAGGGACCCCGACAGGGGGCGCTTAAAGCCCACCCCCTACGAGCAGTACTTC
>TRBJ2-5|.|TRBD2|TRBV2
CASSPGRLAGGRETQYF
TGTGCCAGCAGCCCCGGCCGACTAGCGGGGGGGAGAGAGACCCAGTACTTC
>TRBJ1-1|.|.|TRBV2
CASSEQTLGAFF
TGTGCCAGCAGTGAGCAGACCCTCGGGGCTTTCTTT
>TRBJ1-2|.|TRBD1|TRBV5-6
CASSPGQGYGYTF
TGTGCCAGCAGCCCGGGACAGGGGTATGGCTACACCTTC
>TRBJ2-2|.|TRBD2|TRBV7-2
CASLRPGLGGELFF
TGTGCCAGCCTCCGACCGGGACTAGGAGGGGAGCTGTTTTTT
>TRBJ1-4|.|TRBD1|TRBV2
CASLRTGANEKLFF
TGTGCCAGTCTTAGGACAGGGGCTAATGAAAAACTGTTTTTT
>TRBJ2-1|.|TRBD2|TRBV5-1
CASSFLSPLPSGTSGAAYNEQFF
TGCGCCAGCAGCTTCTTAAGTCCCCTTCCGTCCGGGACTAGCGGGGCGGCCTACAATGAGCAGTTCTTC
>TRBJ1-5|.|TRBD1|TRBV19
CASSLDRGLGNQPQHF
TGTGCCAGTAGCCTTGACAGGGGGCTCGGCAATCAGCCCCAGCATTTT
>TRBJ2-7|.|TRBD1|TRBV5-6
CASSLNKGAIYEQYF
TGTGCCAGCAGCTTGAATAAGGGGGCGATTTACGAGCAGTACTTC
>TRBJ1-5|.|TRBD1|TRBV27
CASSPLSGGWQPQHF
TGTGCCAGCAGTCCCCTCTCAGGGGGCTGGCAGCCCCAGCATTTT
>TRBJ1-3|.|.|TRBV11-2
CASSLQGNSGNTIYF
TGTGCCAGCAGCCTACAGGGTAACTCTGGAAACACCATATATTTT
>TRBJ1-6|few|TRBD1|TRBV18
CASSPRDRVGDSPLHF
TGTGCCAGCTCACCAAGGGACAGGGTTGGGGATTCACCCCTCCACTTT
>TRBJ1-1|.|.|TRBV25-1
CASTPGHYMNTEAFF
TGTGCCAGCACGCCGGGACACTATATGAACACTGAAGCTTTCTTT
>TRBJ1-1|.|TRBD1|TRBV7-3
CASSNRQGATEAFF
TGTGCCAGCAGCAATAGACAGGGCGCAACTGAAGCTTTCTTT
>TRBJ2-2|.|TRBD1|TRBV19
CASNHRGRRTGELFF
TGTGCCAGTAATCACAGGGGGCGCCGGACCGGGGAGCTGTTTTTT
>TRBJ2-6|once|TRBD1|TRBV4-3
CASSQERQGAGGANVLTF
TGCGCCAGCAGCCAAGAACGCCAGGGGGCAGGTGGGGCCAACGTCCTGACTTTC